A selection of T cell receptor beta chains follows, all from one sample in a study of blood T cell repertoires in COVID-19. Produced via immunoSEQ multiplex PCR; TCRdb's table is partial and in-frame only. The table records approximately 72,000 clones, approximately 89% of them present only once. Sequences were obtained from peripheral blood. The source is a woman aged 80 or over with active or convalescent COVID-19. Both conserved end residues are part of each CDR3. The D gene is left open where the match is weak. Clone size is stated in some rows and not others, as once, few, many or a class when expanded.

. TRBJ1-2 TRBV3-1/TRBV3-2 . CASSPQVTGSGYTF TGTGCCAGCAGCCCCCAGGTCACAGGCTCTGGCTACACCTTC
TRBD2 TRBJ2-1 TRBV2 . CASSGTRGGYNEQFF TGTGCCAGCAGTGGCACCCGGGGGGGCTACAATGAGCAGTTCTTC
TRBD1 TRBJ1-6 TRBV28 once CASRTRGLILNSPLHF TGTGCTTCGCGGACCAGGGGGTTGATTCTGAATTCACCCCTCCACTTT
. TRBJ2-2 TRBV6-6 . CASRPSGGGNTGELFF TGTGCCAGCAGGCCGTCAGGTGGTGGAAACACCGGGGAGCTGTTTTTT
. TRBJ2-7 TRBV6-2/TRBV6-3 . CASTPWGGHYEQYF TGTGCCAGCACCCCATGGGGCGGTCACTACGAGCAGTACTTC
TRBD2 TRBJ2-1 TRBV6-5 . CASRSSAGGKFF TGTGCCAGCAGGTCCTCAGCGGGGGGAAAGTTCTTC
TRBD1 TRBJ2-1 TRBV7-2 . CASSMMTGVMLEQFF TGTGCCAGCAGCATGATGACAGGGGTAATGCTTGAGCAGTTCTTC
TRBD2 TRBJ2-5 TRBV18 . CASRSGGQETQYF TGTGCCAGCCGGAGCGGGGGCCAGGAGACCCAGTACTTC
. TRBJ1-5 TRBV28 . CASSFGMAGQPQHF TGTGCCAGCAGTTTCGGCATGGCAGGCCAGCCCCAGCATTTT
. TRBJ1-6 TRBV3-1/TRBV3-2 . CASSQVPGNLHF TGTGCCAGCAGCCAAGTCCCAGGGAATCTCCACTTT
TRBD2 TRBJ2-1 TRBV9 . CASSVLARGDNEQFF TGTGCCAGCAGCGTACTAGCCCGGGGGGACAATGAGCAGTTCTTC
TRBD2 TRBJ2-2 TRBV7-2 . CASSPGLASGGGELFF TGTGCCAGCAGCCCGGGACTAGCGTCCGGTGGCGGGGAGCTGTTTTTT
TRBD1 TRBJ1-2 TRBV4-2 . CASSQPGQVIYGYTF TGTGCCAGCAGCCAACCGGGACAGGTAATCTATGGCTACACCTTC
. TRBJ2-3 TRBV20-1 . CSASVPGTDTQYF TGCAGTGCTAGTGTCCCAGGGACAGATACGCAGTATTTT
. TRBJ1-2 TRBV15 . CATSRDQDRRYGYTF TGTGCCACCAGCAGAGACCAGGACAGAAGATATGGCTACACCTTC
. TRBJ1-1 TRBV27 . CASRSPQGRVTEAFF TGTGCCAGCAGAAGCCCTCAGGGAAGGGTCACTGAAGCTTTCTTT
. TRBJ1-2 TRBV19 once CASSSGQANDFYGYTF TGTGCCAGTAGTAGCGGGCAGGCAAACGACTTCTATGGCTACACCTTC
TRBD1 TRBJ2-1 TRBV6-5 . CASRGSGQYPNEQFF TGTGCCAGCAGGGGCTCGGGACAGTACCCCAATGAGCAGTTCTTC
. TRBJ2-7 TRBV2 . CASRLDLNSYEQYF TGTGCCAGCAGATTGGACTTGAACTCCTACGAGCAGTACTTC
TRBD1 TRBJ1-6 TRBV11-2 . CASTHGQAARSPLHF TGTGCCAGCACCCACGGACAGGCGGCTCGTTCACCCCTCCACTTT
. TRBJ1-2 TRBV5-1 . CASSFSGDKAGYTF TGCGCCAGCAGCTTTTCGGGGGATAAGGCGGGCTACACCTTC
. TRBJ1-1 TRBV6-4 . CASSDSRDTRAFF TGTGCCAGCAGTGACTCTAGGGACACTCGGGCTTTCTTT
. TRBJ1-2 TRBV6-4 . CASSEHGGSNYGYTF TGTGCCAGCAGTGAGCACGGCGGGAGTAACTATGGCTACACCTTC
TRBD1 TRBJ1-3 TRBV7-2 . CASSFTLLTGLSGNTIYF TGTGCCAGCAGCTTTACCCTCCTGACAGGGCTGTCTGGAAACACCATATATTTT
TRBD1 TRBJ1-5 TRBV28 few CASSLGAQGVRPQHF TGTGCCAGCAGTTTAGGGGCACAGGGGGTTAGGCCCCAGCATTTT
. TRBJ1-6 TRBV28 . CASIPFVVKSSYNSPLHF TGTGCCAGCATCCCTTTCGTCGTGAAGAGCTCCTATAATTCACCCCTCCACTTT
. TRBJ1-4 TRBV7-9 . CASSLSQYNEKLFF TGTGCCAGCAGCTTATCACAGTACAATGAAAAACTGTTTTTT
. TRBJ2-2 TRBV19 . CASSSLLGNTGELFF TGTGCCAGTAGTAGCCTCCTAGGGAACACCGGGGAGCTGTTTTTT
. TRBJ1-1 TRBV12-3/TRBV12-4 . CASRLRRSAFF TGTGCCAGCAGACTAAGGAGGTCAGCTTTCTTT
TRBD1 TRBJ2-3 TRBV24-1 . CATSDLRGPRDTQYF TGTGCCACCAGTGATTTAAGGGGGCCAAGAGATACGCAGTATTTT
. TRBJ2-6 TRBV9 . CASSVGVLTNPYSGANVLTF TGTGCCAGCAGCGTAGGGGTCCTGACTAATCCCTACTCTGGGGCCAACGTCCTGACTTTC
. TRBJ2-6 TRBV5-6 . CASIRIGQGANVLTF TGTGCCAGCATCAGAATTGGGCAGGGGGCCAACGTCCTGACTTTC
TRBD1 TRBJ2-7 TRBV6-2/TRBV6-3 few CASSPRQGYEQYF TGTGCCAGCAGCCCGAGACAGGGCTACGAGCAGTACTTC
TRBD1 TRBJ2-1 TRBV5-1 . CASSAGQGSYNEQFF TGCGCCAGCAGCGCCGGACAGGGGTCCTACAATGAGCAGTTCTTC
. TRBJ2-2 TRBV7-2 . CASSQMAGELFF TGTGCCAGCAGCCAGATGGCCGGGGAGCTGTTTTTT
. TRBJ1-1 TRBV5-6 once CASSRTGYTEAFF TGTGCCAGCAGCAGAACAGGGTACACTGAAGCTTTCTTT
. TRBJ1-5 TRBV3-1/TRBV3-2 . CASSQATGPGQPQHF TGTGCCAGCAGCCAAGCGACAGGCCCCGGTCAGCCCCAGCATTTT
. TRBJ1-5 TRBV11-3 . CASSLAPTGQPQHF TGTGCCAGCAGCTTAGCACCAACAGGACAACCCCAGCATTTT
. TRBJ2-7 TRBV7-2 few CASSRPIVSGMRYF TGTGCCAGCAGCCGTCCAATTGTCTCGGGTATGCGGTACTTC
. TRBJ1-2 TRBV10-3 . CAIQVGPDYGYTF TGTGCCATACAGGTCGGACCCGACTATGGCTACACCTTC
. TRBJ1-2 TRBV9 . CASSDPTGGFNYGYTF TGTGCCAGCAGCGACCCGACAGGTGGCTTTAACTATGGCTACACCTTC
. TRBJ2-1 TRBV6-5 . CASSNRVRAYNEQFF TGTGCCAGCAGTAACAGGGTTAGGGCTTACAATGAGCAGTTCTTC
. TRBJ1-1 TRBV6-2/TRBV6-3 once CASSPLRSGGLAEAFF TGTGCCAGCAGCCCCCTAAGGAGCGGGGGTTTGGCTGAAGCTTTCTTT
. TRBJ1-1 TRBV11-3 few CASSRGDMNTEAFF TGTGCCAGCAGCCGGGGGGATATGAACACTGAAGCTTTCTTT
. TRBJ2-5 TRBV10-3 . CAISESGDRQETQYF TGTGCCATCAGTGAAAGCGGAGACCGTCAAGAGACCCAGTACTTC
. TRBJ2-5 TRBV7-2 . CASSPRLEYQETQYF TGTGCCAGCAGCCCCCGACTCGAGTACCAAGAGACCCAGTACTTC
. TRBJ2-3 TRBV6-2/TRBV6-3 . CASSYLGSGQLTDTQYF TGTGCCAGCAGTTACCTGGGTAGCGGTCAACTCACAGATACGCAGTATTTT
. TRBJ1-1 TRBV28 few CASRRTRREAFF TGTGCCAGCAGGCGGACTCGACGGGAAGCTTTCTTT
. TRBJ1-5 TRBV2 . CASSESGGSALNQPQHF TGTGCCAGCAGTGAAAGCGGGGGATCGGCTTTAAATCAGCCCCAGCATTTT